These 8 T cell receptor beta chains originate from one sample sequenced in a study of graft-versus-host responses after intestinal transplantation. TCRdb keeps only in-frame clones here, not all; method: immunoSEQ multiplex PCR. The table has tens of thousands of clones, over 85% seen once. Sample: PBMCs, taken 26 days after transplant. All receptors derive from a human patient who received an intestinal transplant, so some T cells may come from the graft donor.

V is TRBV4-2 and J is TRBJ2-3, with 7 bases identical to TRBD1. The germline CDR1 and CDR2 sequences are LGHNA and YNFKEQ. Germline trimming cut 4 bases from V and 0 bases from J; bases unmatched to any gene: 1. The CDR3 is 14 residues long. The CDR3 DNA reads as TGTGCCAGCAGCCCAGGGGGTAGCACAGATACGCAGTATTTT. Translation: CASSPGGSTDTQYF.

The gene calls are TRBV27 and TRBJ1-1; TRBD1 matches 8 bases. Trimming removed 8 bases from V and 7 bases from J; junction bases left unmatched: 9. The CDR3 has 13 amino acids. The germline gives CDR1 MNHEY, CDR2 SMNVEV (reference sequence). The CDR3, as DNA: TGTGCCAGCGGCCCCAGGGGGCCGGTTGAAGCTTTCTTT. Translation: CASGPRGPVEAFF.

Regarding this clone: The junction does not match germline at one end; this may be a read error. The J gene is TRBJ2-2, the V gene TRBV7-7, with D tentatively TRBD2 (5 bases). The CDR3 is made up of 14 amino acids. The germline V gene encodes CDR1 SSHAT and CDR2 FNYEAQ (reference sequence). CDR3 residues: CASSLAYYTGELFF. CDR3 bases: TGTGCTAGCAGCTTAGCGTACTACACCGGGGAGCTGTTTTTT. Looking up the rest from reference TRBV7-7 and TRBJ2-2 gives the full variable domain: GAGVSQSPRYKVTKRGQDVTLRCDPISSHATLYWYQQALGQGPEFLTYFNYEAQPDKSGLPSDRFSAERPEGSISTLTIQRTEQRDSAMYRCASSLAYYTGELFFGEGSRLTVL.

The chain couples TRBV19 to TRBJ1-4, with D possibly being TRBD1 (5 bases). V shed 4 bases and J shed 3 bases, with 6 bases lying between them. CDR3 length: 13 amino acids. Germline V gene data show CDR1 as LNHDA and CDR2 as SQIVND (reference sequence). The CDR3 is CASSNRPNEKLFF. In DNA, the CDR3 is TGTGCCAGTAGTAACAGGCCTAATGAAAAACTGTTTTTT.

V and J are TRBV27 and TRBJ1-1; no clear D. V was pared by 5 bases and J by 5 bases, with 9 bases between. CDR3 length: 12 amino acids. From germline, CDR1 is MNHEY and CDR2 SMNVEV (reference sequence). The CDR3 here is CASSVGGTEAFF. As DNA, the CDR3 is TGTGCCAGCAGTGTGGGAGGAACTGAAGCTTTCTTT.

This rearrangement joins TRBV2 to TRBJ2-7, with 7 bases lining up with TRBD1. Germline CDR1 is SNHLY and CDR2 is FYNNEI. The CDR3 is 16 residues long. Trimming took 8 bases from V and 0 from J; bases not matched to a gene: 13. The CDR3 DNA is TGTGCCAGCGGGGAGCCTGGAGAGGGGGCCTCCTACGAGCAGTACTTC. Translation: CASGEPGEGASYEQYF. The complete variable domain, with remaining parts taken from reference TRBV2 and TRBJ2-7, reads EPEVTQTPSHQVTQMGQEVILRCVPISNHLYFYWYRQILGQKVEFLVSFYNNEISEKSEIFDDQFSVERPDGSNFTLKIRSTKLEDSAMYFCASGEPGEGASYEQYFGPGTRLTVT.

The chain couples TRBV4-1 to TRBJ2-7; TRBD1 might be the D (5 bases). The CDR3 spans 17 residues. Deletions cut 0 bases from V and 3 bases from J, with 18 bases between. Germline V gives CDR1 MGHRA, CDR2 YSYEKL. The CDR3 DNA reads as TGCGCCAGCAGCCAAGATTTCTTAGGACACAAGAACTACGAGCAGTACTTC. This gives the protein CASSQDFLGHKNYEQYF.

The CDR3 is CASSLGQGTDTQYF. In DNA form, the CDR3 reads TGCGCCAGCAGCCTGGGACAGGGAACAGATACGCAGTATTTT. The J gene is TRBJ2-3, the V gene TRBV4-1; 9 bases agree with TRBD1. V trimming: 4 bases; J trimming: 3 bases; junction bases outside the gene matches: 2. CDR3 length: 14 amino acids. CDR1 MGHRA and CDR2 YSYEKL come from the germline V gene.